The subject of this entry is one TCR beta chain. The data belong to a study of T cell clones after liver transplantation. The overall study: In this trial, immunosuppression withdrawal was attempted within 2 years of liver transplant.

Germline assignment: CDR1 MNHEY and CDR2 SMNVEV (reference sequence). The germline V and J ends were trimmed by 5 bases and 6 bases, with 14 bases remaining between them. The CDR3 runs to 15 residues. The data were produced by immunoSEQ multiplex PCR, yet TCRdb's version contains in-frame clones alone and is incomplete. The sample yields about 6,100 clones, roughly 80% seen once. Sample: CD8+ T cells from blood, taken before liver transplant. The chain recombines TRBV27 with TRBJ1-6; unclear D gene. This clonotype was sampled from a human donor who received a liver transplant. The CDR3: CASSLTPGSNSPLHF. The CDR3 DNA follows: TGTGCCAGCAGTCTTACACCGGGATCTAATTCACCCCTCCACTTT.